This T cell receptor beta chain was retrieved from a study of blood T cell repertoires in COVID-19. Study in general: Italy, Spain and the United States were the sources of the convalescent and acute COVID-19 samples. PBMCs, B-cell-depleted T cells, or T cells provided the cDNA or gDNA that made up the material.

Recruits, aged roughly 18 to 95 years, lived in approximately 26 US areas. Participants' reported clinical history set cohort assignment. There are a few counts of this clone. Germline lookup yields CDR1 MNHNS and CDR2 SASEGT. V shed 3 bases and J shed 5 bases, with 8 bases lying between them. This CDR3 contains 13 residues. Sequencing used immunoSEQ multiplex PCR; TCRdb keeps in-frame clones, though not all of them. The sample consists of under 350,000 clones, 80% to 90% of them appearing once. Sequencing was carried out using PBMCs or T cells enriched from blood (not recorded which). This clonotype originated in a woman aged 40 to 50 with acute COVID-19. The V and J genes are TRBV6-1 and TRBJ1-5; a possible D gene is TRBD1 (6 bases). The CDR3 coding sequence is TGTGCCAGCAGTGAGACAGGCTATCAGCCCCAGCATTTT. Its protein is CASSETGYQPQHF.